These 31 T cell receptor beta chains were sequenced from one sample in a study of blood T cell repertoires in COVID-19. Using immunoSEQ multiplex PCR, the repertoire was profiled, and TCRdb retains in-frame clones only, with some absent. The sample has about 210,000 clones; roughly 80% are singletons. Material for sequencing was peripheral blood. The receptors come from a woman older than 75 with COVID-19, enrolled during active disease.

The CDR3 DNA is TGTGCCAGCAGCCCGTTGGACAGGTATGGCTCCTACGAGCAGTACTTC. Amino acid sequence: CASSPLDRYGSYEQYF. The genes are TRBV7-2 and TRBJ2-7; 7 bases align to TRBD1. The J segment lost 0 bases and the V segment lost 5 bases, leaving 10 bases of the junction unmatched. This CDR3 comprises 16 residues. Germline CDR1 is SGHTA and CDR2 is FQGNSA.

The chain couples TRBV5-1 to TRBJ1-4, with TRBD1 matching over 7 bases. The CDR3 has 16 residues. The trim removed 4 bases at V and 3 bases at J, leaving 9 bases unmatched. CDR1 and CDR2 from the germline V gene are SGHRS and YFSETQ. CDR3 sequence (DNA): TGCGCCAGCAGCCAGCAAACTACAGGGGCTAATGAAAAACTGTTTTTT. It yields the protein CASSQQTTGANEKLFF.

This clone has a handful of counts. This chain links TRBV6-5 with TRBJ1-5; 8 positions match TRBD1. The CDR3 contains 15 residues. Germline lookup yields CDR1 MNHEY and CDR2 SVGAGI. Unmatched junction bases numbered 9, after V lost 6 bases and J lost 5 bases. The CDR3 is CASRTGQVWDQPQHF. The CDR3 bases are TGTGCCAGCAGGACGGGACAGGTATGGGATCAGCCCCAGCATTTT.

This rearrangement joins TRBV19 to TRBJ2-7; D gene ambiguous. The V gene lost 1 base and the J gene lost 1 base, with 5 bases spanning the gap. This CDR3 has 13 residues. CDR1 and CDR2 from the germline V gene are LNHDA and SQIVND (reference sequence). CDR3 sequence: CASSIAFSYEQYF. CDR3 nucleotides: TGTGCCAGTAGTATAGCATTTTCCTACGAGCAGTACTTC.

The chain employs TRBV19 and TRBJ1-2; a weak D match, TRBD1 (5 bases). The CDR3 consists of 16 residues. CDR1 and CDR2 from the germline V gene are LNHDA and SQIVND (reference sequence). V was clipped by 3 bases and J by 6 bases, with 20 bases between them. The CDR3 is CASSIPGTLAGDGYTF. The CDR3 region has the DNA TGTGCCAGTAGTATTCCCGGGACTCTCGCGGGGGATGGCTACACCTTC.

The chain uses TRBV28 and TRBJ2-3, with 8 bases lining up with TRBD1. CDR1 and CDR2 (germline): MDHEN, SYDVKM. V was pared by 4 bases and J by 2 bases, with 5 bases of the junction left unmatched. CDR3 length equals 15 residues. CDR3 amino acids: CASSSRDRFTDTQYF. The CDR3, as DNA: TGTGCCAGCAGTTCCCGGGACAGGTTCACAGATACGCAGTATTTT.

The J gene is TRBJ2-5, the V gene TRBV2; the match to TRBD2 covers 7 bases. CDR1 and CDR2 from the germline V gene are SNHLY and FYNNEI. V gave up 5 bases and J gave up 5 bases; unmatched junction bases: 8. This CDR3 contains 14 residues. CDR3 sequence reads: CASSFREGGETQYF. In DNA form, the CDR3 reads TGTGCCAGCAGTTTCAGGGAGGGCGGGGAGACCCAGTACTTC.

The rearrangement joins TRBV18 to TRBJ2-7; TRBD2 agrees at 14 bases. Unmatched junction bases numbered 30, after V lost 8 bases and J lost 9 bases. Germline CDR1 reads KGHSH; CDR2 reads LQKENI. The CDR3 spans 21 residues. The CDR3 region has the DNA TGTGCCAGCCGCCCCCTACCAAGAGGGCCACGAGGAGGGACTAGCGGGAGAGGGCAGTACTTC. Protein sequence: CASRPLPRGPRGGTSGRGQYF.

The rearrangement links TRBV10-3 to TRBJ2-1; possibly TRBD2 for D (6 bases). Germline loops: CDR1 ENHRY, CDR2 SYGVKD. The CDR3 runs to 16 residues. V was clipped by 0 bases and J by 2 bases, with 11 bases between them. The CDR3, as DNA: TGTGCCATCAGTGAGTCGGGCGGGGACCCCTACAATGAGCAGTTCTTC. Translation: CAISESGGDPYNEQFF.

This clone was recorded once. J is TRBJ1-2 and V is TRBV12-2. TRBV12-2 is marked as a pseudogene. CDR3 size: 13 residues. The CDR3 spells CASRLPGGDGYTF. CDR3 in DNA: TGTGCAAGTCGTCTCCCGGGGGGGGATGGCTACACCTTC.

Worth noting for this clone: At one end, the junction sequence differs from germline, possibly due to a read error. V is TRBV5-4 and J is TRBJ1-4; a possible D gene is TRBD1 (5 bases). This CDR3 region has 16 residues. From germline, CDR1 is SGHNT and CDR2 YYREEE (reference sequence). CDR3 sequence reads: CASSLGGLATNEKLFF. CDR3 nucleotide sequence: TGTGCCAGCAGTTTGGGGGGACTGGCAACTAATGAAAAACTGTTTTTT.

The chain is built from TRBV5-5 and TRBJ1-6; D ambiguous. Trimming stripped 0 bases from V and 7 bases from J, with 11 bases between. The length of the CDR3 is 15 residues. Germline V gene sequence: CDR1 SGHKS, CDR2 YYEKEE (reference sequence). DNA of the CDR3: TGTGCCAGCAGCTTGGCTGAGGGTAGAAATTCACCCCTCCACTTT. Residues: CASSLAEGRNSPLHF.

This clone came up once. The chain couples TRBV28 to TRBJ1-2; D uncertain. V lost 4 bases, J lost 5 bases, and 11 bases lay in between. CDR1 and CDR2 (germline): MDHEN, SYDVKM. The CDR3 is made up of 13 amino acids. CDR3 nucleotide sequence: TGTGCCAGCAGTTCGTCGAGGGAGTATGGCTACACCTTC. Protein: CASSSSREYGYTF.

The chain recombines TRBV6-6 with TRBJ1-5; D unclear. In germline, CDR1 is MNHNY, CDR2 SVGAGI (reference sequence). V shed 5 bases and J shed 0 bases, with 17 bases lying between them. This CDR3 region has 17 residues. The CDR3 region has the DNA TGTGCCAGCAGTCCCTCGGGCGGACTCATTAGCAATCAGCCCCAGCATTTT. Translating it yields CASSPSGGLISNQPQHF.

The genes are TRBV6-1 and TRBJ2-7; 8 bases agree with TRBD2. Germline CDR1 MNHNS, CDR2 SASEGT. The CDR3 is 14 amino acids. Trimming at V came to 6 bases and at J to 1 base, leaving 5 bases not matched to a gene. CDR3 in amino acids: CASSRRGRSYEQYF. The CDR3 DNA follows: TGTGCCAGCAGCCGCCGCGGGAGGTCCTACGAGCAGTACTTC.

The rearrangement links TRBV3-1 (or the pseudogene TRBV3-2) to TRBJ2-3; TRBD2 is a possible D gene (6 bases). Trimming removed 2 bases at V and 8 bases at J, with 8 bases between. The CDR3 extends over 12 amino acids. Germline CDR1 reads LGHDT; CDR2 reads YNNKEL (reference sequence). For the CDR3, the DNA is TGTGCCAGCAGCCAACAGACTAGTACGCAGTATTTT. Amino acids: CASSQQTSTQYF.

The CDR3 sequence is CASSPGPPSGSREQFF. In DNA form, the CDR3 reads TGTGCCAGCTCACCAGGGCCGCCTAGCGGGAGCCGCGAGCAGTTCTTC. The chain is built from TRBV18 and TRBJ2-1; 10 positions agree with TRBD2. CDR1 and CDR2 from the germline V gene are KGHSH and LQKENI. Trimming removed 2 bases from V and 10 bases from J; junction bases left unmatched: 11. This CDR3 comprises 16 residues.

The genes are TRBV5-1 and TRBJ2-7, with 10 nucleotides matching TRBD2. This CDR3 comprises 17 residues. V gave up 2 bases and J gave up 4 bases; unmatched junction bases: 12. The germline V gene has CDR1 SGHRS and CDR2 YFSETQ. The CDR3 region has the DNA TGCGCCAGCAGCTTAAGACCTCCCGGGACTAGCGCGTACGAGCAGTACTTC. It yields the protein CASSLRPPGTSAYEQYF.

CDR3 in amino acids: CASRDSTSTGYTF. The CDR3 DNA reads TGTGCCAGCAGGGACAGCACATCGACTGGCTACACCTTC. The chain employs TRBV2 and TRBJ1-2; perhaps TRBD1 as D (6 bases). The CDR3 has 13 amino acids. The ends were cut back, 6 bases at V and 7 bases at J, with 15 bases in the middle. In germline, CDR1 is SNHLY, CDR2 FYNNEI.

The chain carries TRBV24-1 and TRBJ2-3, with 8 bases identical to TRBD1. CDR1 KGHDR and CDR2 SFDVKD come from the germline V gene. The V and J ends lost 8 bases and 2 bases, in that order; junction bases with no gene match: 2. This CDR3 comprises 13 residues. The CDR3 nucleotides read TGTGCCACCAAGGACAGGGACACAGATACGCAGTATTTT. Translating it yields CATKDRDTDTQYF.

This CDR3 reads CASSLQGTYSGNTIYF. The CDR3 nucleotides read TGTGCCAGCTCCTTACAGGGGACCTACTCTGGAAACACCATATATTTT. The chain joins TRBV27 to TRBJ1-3, with TRBD1 matching 7 bases. CDR1 MNHEY and CDR2 SMNVEV come from the germline V gene (reference sequence). The CDR3 has 16 amino acids. Trimming removed 8 bases from V and 0 bases from J; junction bases left unmatched: 10.

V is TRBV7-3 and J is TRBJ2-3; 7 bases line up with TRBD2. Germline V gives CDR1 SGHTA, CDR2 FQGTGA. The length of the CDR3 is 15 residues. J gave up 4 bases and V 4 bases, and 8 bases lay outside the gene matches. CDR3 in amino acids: CASSSPGGFADTQYF. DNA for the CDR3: TGTGCCAGCAGCTCCCCCGGGGGGTTTGCAGATACGCAGTATTTT.

CDR3 coding DNA: TGTGCCAGCAGCCAGAGACAGGACCTACCCCCCAATGAGCAGTTCTTC. This sequence encodes CASSQRQDLPPNEQFF. V gene TRBV6-2 or TRBV6-3 combines with J gene TRBJ2-1, with D perhaps TRBD1 (6 bases). This CDR3 region has 16 residues. The germline gives CDR1 MNHEY, CDR2 SVGEGT. V lost 6 bases, J lost 6 bases, and 21 bases lay in between.

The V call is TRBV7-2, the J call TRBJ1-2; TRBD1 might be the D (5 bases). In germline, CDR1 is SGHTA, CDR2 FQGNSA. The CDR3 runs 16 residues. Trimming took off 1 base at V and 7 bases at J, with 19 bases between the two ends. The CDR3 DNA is TGTGCCAGCAGCTTAGTATCTTCCGGGGGGGGAGGTGGCTACACCTTC. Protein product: CASSLVSSGGGGGYTF.

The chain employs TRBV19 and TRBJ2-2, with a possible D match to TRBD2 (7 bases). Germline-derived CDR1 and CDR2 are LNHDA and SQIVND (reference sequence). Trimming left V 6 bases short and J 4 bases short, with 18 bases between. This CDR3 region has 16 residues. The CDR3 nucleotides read TGTGCCAGTAGGCTCCGGGGGGCCGGGGGCACCGGGGAGCTGTTTTTT. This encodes CASRLRGAGGTGELFF.

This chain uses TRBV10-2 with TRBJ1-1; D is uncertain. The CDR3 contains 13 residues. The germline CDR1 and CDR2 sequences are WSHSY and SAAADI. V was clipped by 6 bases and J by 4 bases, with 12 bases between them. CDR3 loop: CASRVREGTEAFF. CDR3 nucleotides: TGCGCCAGCAGGGTAAGGGAGGGCACTGAAGCTTTCTTT.

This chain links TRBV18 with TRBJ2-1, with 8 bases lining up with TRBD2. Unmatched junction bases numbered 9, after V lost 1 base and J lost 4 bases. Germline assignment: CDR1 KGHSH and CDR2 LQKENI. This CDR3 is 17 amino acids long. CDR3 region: CASSPLGSGSGYNEQFF. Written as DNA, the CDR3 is TGTGCCAGCTCACCACTTGGGAGCGGGAGTGGATACAATGAGCAGTTCTTC.

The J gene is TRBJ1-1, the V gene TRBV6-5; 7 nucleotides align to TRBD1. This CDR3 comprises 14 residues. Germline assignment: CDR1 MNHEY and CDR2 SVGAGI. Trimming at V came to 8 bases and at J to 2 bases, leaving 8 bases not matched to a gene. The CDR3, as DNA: TGTGCCAGCTGCAAGGGACAGAGCAACACTGAAGCTTTCTTT. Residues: CASCKGQSNTEAFF.

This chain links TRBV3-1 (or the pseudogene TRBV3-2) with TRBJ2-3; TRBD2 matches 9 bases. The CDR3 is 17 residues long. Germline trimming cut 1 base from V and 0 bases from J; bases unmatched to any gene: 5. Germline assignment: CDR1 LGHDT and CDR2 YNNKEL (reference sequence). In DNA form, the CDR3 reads TGTGCCAGCAGCCAAGGTCGGCTAGCGGGGAGCACAGATACGCAGTATTTT. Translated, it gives CASSQGRLAGSTDTQYF.

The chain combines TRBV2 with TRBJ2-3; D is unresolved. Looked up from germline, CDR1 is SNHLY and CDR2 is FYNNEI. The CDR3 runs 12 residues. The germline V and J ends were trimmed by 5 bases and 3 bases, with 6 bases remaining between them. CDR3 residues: CASSTETDTQYF. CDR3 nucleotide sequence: TGTGCCAGCAGTACAGAAACAGATACGCAGTATTTT.

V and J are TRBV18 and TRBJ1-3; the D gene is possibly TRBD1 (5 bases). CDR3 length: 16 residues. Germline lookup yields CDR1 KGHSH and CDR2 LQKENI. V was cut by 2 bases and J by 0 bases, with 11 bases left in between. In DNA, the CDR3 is TGTGCCAGCTCACCATCGGGACTCGGCTCTGGAAACACCATATATTTT. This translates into CASSPSGLGSGNTIYF.